The present TCR beta chain was sequenced within a study of blood T cell repertoires in COVID-19. Overall study: Some COVID-19 samples were acute and others convalescent; all came from the United States, Italy and Spain. T cells, B-cell-depleted T cells, or PBMCs supplied cDNA or gDNA.

The CDR3 loop spans 15 amino acids. With 5 bases clipped from V and 3 bases from J, the junction kept 5 bases outside the gene matches. CDR1 SGHAT and CDR2 FQDESV come from the germline V gene (reference sequence). Authors' data handling: Nucleated cell number was recorded as an estimate derived from reference gene primer amplification. Libraries were prepared by immunoSEQ multiplex PCR; TCRdb keeps only in-frame clonotypes and omits some of them. V, J and clone size are those of that table, while D and trimming were read from the DNA. Among about 250,000 clones listed, around 88% were seen once. Sequenced: peripheral blood. The V and J genes are TRBV11-1 and TRBJ2-3; 10 bases match TRBD1. This TCR derives from an elderly man with acute or convalescent COVID-19. CDR3 in DNA: TGTGCCAGCAGCCCCGGGACAGGGGTAACAGATACGCAGTATTTT. Residues: CASSPGTGVTDTQYF.